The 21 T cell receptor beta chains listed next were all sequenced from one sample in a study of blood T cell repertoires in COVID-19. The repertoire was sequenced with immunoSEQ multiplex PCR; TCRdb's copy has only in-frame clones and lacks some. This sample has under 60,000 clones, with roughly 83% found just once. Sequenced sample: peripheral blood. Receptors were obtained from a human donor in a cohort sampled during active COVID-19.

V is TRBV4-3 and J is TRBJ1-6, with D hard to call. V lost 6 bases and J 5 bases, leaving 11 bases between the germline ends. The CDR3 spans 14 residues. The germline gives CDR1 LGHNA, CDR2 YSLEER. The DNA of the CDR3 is TGCGCCAGCAGTCCGAGGGAGAATAATTCACCCCTCCACTTT. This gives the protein CASSPRENNSPLHF.

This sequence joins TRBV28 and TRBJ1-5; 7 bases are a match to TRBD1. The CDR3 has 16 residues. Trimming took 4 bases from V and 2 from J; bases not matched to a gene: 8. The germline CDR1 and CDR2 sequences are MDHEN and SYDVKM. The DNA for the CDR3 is TGTGCCAGCAGTTCTCCAGGGACAGTCCGCAATCAGCCCCAGCATTTT. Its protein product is CASSSPGTVRNQPQHF.

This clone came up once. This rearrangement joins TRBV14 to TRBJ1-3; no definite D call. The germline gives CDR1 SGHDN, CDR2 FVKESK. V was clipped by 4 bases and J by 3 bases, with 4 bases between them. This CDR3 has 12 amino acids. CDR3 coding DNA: TGTGCCAGCAGCCGTAGTGGAAACACCATATATTTT. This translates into CASSRSGNTIYF. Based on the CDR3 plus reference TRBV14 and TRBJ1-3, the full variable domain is EAGVTQFPSHSVIEKGQTVTLRCDPISGHDNLYWYRRVMGKEIKFLLHFVKESKQDESGMPNNRFLAERTGGTYSTLKVQPAELEDSGVYFCASSRSGNTIYFGEGSWLTVV.

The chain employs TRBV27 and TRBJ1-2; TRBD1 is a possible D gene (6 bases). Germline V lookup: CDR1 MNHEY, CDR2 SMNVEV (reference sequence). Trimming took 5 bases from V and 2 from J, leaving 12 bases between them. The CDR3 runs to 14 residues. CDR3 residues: CASSPRGLNYGYTF. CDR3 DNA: TGTGCCAGCAGTCCCAGGGGTCTGAACTATGGCTACACCTTC.

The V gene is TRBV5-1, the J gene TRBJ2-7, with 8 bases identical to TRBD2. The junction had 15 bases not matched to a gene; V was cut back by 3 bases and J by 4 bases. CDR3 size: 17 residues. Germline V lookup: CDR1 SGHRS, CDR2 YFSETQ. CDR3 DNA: TGCGCCAGCAGCTGGGACCTTCGCGGGGGGATTCTGTACGAGCAGTACTTC. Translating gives CASSWDLRGGILYEQYF.

CDR3 in amino acids: CATRGAGNIQYF. DNA of the CDR3: TGTGCCACCCGGGGGGCCGGAAACATTCAGTACTTC. The V call is TRBV5-4, the J call TRBJ2-4; D perhaps matches TRBD2 (7 bases). This CDR3 has 12 amino acids. Germline CDR1 and CDR2: SGHNT and YYREEE (reference sequence). Trimming cost V 9 bases and J 6 bases, with 13 bases left between them.

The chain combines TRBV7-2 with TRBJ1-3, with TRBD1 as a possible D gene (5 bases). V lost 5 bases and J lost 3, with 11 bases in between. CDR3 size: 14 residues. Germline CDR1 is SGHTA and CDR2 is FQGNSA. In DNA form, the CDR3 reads TGTGCCAGCAGCCTCAGGGTTGGTGGAAACACCATATATTTT. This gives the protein CASSLRVGGNTIYF.

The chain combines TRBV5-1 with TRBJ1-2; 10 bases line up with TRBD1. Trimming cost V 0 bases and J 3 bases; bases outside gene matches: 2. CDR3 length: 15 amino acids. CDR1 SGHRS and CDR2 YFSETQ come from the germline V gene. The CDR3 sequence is CASSLGGQGDYGYTF. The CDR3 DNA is TGCGCCAGCAGCTTGGGTGGACAGGGGGACTATGGCTACACCTTC. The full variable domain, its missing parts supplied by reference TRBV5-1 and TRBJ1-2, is KAGVTQTPRYLIKTRGQQVTLSCSPISGHRSVSWYQQTPGQGLQFLFEYFSETQRNKGNFPGRFSGRQFSNSRSEMNVSTLELGDSALYLCASSLGGQGDYGYTFGSGTRLTVV.

The CDR3 bases are TGCGCCAGCAGCTCCCAGGGCTACGAGCAGTACTTC. Its translation: CASSSQGYEQYF. The chain has TRBV5-1 and TRBJ2-7, with TRBD1 as a possible D gene (5 bases). The CDR3 has 12 amino acids. In germline, CDR1 is SGHRS, CDR2 YFSETQ. V lost 3 bases and J 3 bases, leaving 7 bases between the germline ends. Together with reference TRBV5-1 and TRBJ2-7, the CDR3 gives the full variable domain: KAGVTQTPRYLIKTRGQQVTLSCSPISGHRSVSWYQQTPGQGLQFLFEYFSETQRNKGNFPGRFSGRQFSNSRSEMNVSTLELGDSALYLCASSSQGYEQYFGPGTRLTVT.

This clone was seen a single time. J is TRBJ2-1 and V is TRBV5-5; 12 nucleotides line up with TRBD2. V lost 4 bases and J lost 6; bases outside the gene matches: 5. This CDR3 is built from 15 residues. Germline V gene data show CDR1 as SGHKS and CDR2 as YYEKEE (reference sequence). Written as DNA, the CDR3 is TGTGCCAGCAGCGCCCTGACTAGCGGGGGCAATGAGCAGTTCTTC. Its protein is CASSALTSGGNEQFF.

CDR3: CASSPEAASKTQYF. As DNA, the CDR3 is TGCGCCAGCAGCCCGGAGGCAGCTTCGAAGACCCAGTACTTC. This chain uses TRBV5-1 with TRBJ2-5; D is possibly TRBD2 (5 bases). In germline, CDR1 is SGHRS, CDR2 YFSETQ. The germline V and J ends were trimmed by 4 bases and 6 bases, with 16 bases remaining between them. This CDR3 has 14 amino acids.

CDR3 sequence (DNA): TGTGCCAGCAGCAGCCCGGGTCCATATGGCTACACCTTC. It is translated as CASSSPGPYGYTF. The chain recombines TRBV6-6 with TRBJ1-2; the D is unclear. Germline V CDR1 and CDR2: MNHNY, SVGAGI (reference sequence). V was trimmed by 6 bases and J by 5 bases, leaving 13 bases between them. There are 13 residues in the CDR3.

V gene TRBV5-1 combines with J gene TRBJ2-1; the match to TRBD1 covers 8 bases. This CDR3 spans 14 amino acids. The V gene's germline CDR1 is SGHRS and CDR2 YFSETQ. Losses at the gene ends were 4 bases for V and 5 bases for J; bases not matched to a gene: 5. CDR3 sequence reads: CASSLGQGHNEQFF. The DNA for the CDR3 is TGCGCCAGCAGCCTTGGACAGGGCCACAATGAGCAGTTCTTC.

CDR3 nucleotide sequence: TGTGCCAGCCGGGACACCTATAATTCACCCCTCCACTTT. Amino acids: CASRDTYNSPLHF. The chain couples TRBV18 to TRBJ1-6; TRBD1 is a possible D gene (6 bases). The V and J ends lost 8 bases and 2 bases respectively, with 7 bases between them. This CDR3 region has 13 residues. Germline V lookup: CDR1 KGHSH, CDR2 LQKENI. The complete variable domain, with remaining parts taken from reference TRBV18 and TRBJ1-6, reads NAGVMQNPRHLVRRRGQEARLRCSPMKGHSHVYWYRQLPEEGLKFMVYLQKENIIDESGMPKERFSAEFPKEGPSILRIQQVVRGDSAAYFCASRDTYNSPLHFGNGTRLTVT.

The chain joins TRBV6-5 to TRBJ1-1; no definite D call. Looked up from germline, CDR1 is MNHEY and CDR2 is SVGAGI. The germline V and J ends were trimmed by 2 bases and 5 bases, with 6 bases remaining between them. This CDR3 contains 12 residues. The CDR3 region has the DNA TGTGCCAGCAGTTACGGGAGTACTGAAGCTTTCTTT. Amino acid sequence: CASSYGSTEAFF.

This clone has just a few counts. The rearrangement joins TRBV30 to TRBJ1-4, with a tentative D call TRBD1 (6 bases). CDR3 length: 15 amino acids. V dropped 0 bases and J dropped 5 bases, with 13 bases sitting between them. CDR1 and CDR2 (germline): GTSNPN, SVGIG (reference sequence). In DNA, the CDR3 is TGTGCCTGGAGTGTACGGGGGGCCCCCAATGAAAAACTGTTTTTT. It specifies CAWSVRGAPNEKLFF.

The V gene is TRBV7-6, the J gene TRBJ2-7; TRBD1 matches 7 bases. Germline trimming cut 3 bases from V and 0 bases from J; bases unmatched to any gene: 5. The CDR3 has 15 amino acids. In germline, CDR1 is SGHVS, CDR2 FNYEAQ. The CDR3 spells CASSLTGSSSYEQYF. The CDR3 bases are TGTGCCAGCAGCTTGACAGGGTCTAGCTCCTACGAGCAGTACTTC.

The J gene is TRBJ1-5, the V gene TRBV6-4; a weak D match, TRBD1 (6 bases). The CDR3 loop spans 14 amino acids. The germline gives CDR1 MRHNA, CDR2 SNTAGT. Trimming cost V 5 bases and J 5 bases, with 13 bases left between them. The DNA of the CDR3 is TGTGCCAGCAGTCCCACAGGGTTCGATCAGCCCCAGCATTTT. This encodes CASSPTGFDQPQHF.

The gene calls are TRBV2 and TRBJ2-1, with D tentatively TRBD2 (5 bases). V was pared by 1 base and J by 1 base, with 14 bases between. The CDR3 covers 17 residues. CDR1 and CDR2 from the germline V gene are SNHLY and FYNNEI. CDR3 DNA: TGTGCCAGCAGTGAAGGGGTTGGAGCGGTTTCCTACAATGAGCAGTTCTTC. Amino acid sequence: CASSEGVGAVSYNEQFF.

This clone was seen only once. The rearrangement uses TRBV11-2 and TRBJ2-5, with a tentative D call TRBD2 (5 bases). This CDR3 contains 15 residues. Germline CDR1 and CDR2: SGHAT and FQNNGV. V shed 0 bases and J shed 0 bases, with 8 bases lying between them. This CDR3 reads CASSLDGMYQETQYF. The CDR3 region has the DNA TGTGCCAGCAGCTTAGACGGGATGTACCAAGAGACCCAGTACTTC.

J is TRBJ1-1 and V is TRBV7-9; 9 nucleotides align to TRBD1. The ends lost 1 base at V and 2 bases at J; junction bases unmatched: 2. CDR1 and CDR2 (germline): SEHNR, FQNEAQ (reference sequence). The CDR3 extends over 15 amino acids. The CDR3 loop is CASSLEGQGNTEAFF. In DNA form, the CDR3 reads TGTGCCAGCAGCTTAGAGGGACAGGGAAACACTGAAGCTTTCTTT.